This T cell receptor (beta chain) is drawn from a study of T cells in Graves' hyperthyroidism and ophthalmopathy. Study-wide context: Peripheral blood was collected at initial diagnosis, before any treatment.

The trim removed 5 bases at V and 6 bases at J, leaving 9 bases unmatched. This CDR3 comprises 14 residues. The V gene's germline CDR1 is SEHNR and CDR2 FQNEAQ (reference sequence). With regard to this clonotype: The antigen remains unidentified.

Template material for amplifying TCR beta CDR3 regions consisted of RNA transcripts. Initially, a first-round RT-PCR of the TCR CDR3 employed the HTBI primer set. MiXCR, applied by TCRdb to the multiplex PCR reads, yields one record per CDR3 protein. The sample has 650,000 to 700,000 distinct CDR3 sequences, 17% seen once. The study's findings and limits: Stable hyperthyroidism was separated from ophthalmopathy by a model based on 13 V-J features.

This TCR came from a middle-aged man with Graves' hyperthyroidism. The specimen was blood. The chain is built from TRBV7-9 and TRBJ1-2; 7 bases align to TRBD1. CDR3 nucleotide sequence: TGTGCCAGCAGCGGACAGGCGGGGTATAATGGCTACACCTTC. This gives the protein CASSGQAGYNGYTF.